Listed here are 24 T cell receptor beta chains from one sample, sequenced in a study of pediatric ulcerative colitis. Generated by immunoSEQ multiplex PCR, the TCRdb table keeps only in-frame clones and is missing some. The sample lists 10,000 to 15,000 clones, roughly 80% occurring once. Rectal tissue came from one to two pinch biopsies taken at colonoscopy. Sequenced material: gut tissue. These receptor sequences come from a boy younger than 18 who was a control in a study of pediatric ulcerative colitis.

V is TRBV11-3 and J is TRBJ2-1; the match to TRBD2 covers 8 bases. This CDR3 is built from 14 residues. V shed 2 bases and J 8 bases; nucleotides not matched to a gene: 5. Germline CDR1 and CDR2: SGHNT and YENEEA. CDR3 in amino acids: CASSLLAGKDEQFF. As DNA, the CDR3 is TGTGCCAGCAGCTTACTAGCGGGTAAGGATGAGCAGTTCTTC.

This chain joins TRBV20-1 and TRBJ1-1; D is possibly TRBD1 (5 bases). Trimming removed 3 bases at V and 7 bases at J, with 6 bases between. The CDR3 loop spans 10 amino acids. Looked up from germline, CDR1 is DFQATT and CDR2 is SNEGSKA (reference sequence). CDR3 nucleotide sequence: TGCAGTGCTAGGACAGATGAAGCTTTCTTT. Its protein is CSARTDEAFF.

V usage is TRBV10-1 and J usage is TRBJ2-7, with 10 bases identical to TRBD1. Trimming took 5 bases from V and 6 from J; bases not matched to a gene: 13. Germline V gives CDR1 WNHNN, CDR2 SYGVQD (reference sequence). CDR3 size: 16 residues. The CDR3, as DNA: TGCGCCAGCAGTCCCACGGACAGGGGGAGCATCGGCGAGCAGTACTTC. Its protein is CASSPTDRGSIGEQYF.

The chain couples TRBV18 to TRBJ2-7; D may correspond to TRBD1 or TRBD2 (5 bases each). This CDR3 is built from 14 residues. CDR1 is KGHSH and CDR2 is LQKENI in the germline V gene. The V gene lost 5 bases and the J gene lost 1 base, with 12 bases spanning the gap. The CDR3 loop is CASSFRDGSYEQYF. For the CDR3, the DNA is TGTGCCAGCTCATTTCGGGACGGATCCTACGAGCAGTACTTC.

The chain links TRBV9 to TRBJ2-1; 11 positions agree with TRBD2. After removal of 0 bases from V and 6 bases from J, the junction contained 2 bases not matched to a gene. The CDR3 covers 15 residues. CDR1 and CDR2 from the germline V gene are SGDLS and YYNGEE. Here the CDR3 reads CASSVDLAGGNEQFF. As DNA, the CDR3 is TGTGCCAGCAGCGTAGATCTAGCGGGGGGCAATGAGCAGTTCTTC.

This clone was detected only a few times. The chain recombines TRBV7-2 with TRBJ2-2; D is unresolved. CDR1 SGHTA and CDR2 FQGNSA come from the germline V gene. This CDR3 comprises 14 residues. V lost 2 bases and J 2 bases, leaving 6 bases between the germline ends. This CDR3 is CASSLYRNTGELFF. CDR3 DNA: TGTGCCAGCAGCTTATACCGCAACACCGGGGAGCTGTTTTTT. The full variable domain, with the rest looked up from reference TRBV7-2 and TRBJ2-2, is GAGVSQSPSNKVTEKGKDVELRCDPISGHTALYWYRQSLGQGLEFLIYFQGNSAPDKSGLPSDRFSAERTGGSVSTLTIQRTQQEDSAVYLCASSLYRNTGELFFGEGSRLTVL.

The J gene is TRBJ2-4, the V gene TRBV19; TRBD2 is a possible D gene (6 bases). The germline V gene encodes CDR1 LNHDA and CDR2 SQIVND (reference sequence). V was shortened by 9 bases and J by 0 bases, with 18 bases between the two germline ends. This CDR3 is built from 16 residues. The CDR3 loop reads CASNSQAGLAKNIQYF. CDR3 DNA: TGTGCCAGCAATTCCCAGGCGGGACTAGCCAAAAACATTCAGTACTTC.

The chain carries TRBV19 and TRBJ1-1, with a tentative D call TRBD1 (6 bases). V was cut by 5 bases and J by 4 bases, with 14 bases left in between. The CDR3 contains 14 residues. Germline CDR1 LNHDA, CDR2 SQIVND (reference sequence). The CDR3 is CASSRTGWGTEAFF. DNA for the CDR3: TGTGCCAGTAGTCGAACAGGGTGGGGCACTGAAGCTTTCTTT.

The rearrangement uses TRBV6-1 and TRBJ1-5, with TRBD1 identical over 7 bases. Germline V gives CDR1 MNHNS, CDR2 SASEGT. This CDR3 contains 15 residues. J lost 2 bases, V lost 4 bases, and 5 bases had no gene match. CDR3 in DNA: TGTGCCAGCAGTGGAAGGGGGCGCGGCAATCAGCCCCAGCATTTT. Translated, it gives CASSGRGRGNQPQHF.

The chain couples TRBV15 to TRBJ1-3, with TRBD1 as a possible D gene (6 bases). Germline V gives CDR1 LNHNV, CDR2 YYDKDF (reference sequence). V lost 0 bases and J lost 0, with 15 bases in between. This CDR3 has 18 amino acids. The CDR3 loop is CATSRDHLQGPSGNTIYF. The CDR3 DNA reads TGTGCCACCAGCAGAGATCACTTACAGGGACCCTCTGGAAACACCATATATTTT.

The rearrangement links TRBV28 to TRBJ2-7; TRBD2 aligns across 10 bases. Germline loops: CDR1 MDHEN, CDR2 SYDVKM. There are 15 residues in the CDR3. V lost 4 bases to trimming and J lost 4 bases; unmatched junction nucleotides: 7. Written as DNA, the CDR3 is TGTGCCAGCAGTTCCCCAGCGGGAGGGCGGTACGAGCAGTACGTC. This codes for CASSSPAGGRYEQYV.

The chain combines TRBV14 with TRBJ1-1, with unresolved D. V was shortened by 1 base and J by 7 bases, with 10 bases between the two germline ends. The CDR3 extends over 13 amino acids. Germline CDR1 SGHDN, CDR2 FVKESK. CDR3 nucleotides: TGTGCCAGCAGCCAAGTCGTAGGTGGTGAAGCTTTCTTT. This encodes CASSQVVGGEAFF.

CDR3 bases: TGTGCCAGCAGTGAAGCGCGGATAGCGGTCACCGGGGAGCTGTTTTTT. Translating it yields CASSEARIAVTGELFF. The J gene is TRBJ2-2, the V gene TRBV6-1; D might be TRBD2 (6 bases). V was shortened by 0 bases and J by 4 bases, with 12 bases between the two germline ends. The length of the CDR3 is 16 residues. CDR1 and CDR2 (germline): MNHNS, SASEGT.

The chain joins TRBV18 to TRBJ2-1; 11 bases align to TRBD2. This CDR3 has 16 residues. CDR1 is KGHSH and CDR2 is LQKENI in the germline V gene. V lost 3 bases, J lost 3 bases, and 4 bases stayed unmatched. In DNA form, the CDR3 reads TGTGCCAGCTCACCGAGAACTAGCGGGAGCTACAATGAGCAGTTCTTC. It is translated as CASSPRTSGSYNEQFF.

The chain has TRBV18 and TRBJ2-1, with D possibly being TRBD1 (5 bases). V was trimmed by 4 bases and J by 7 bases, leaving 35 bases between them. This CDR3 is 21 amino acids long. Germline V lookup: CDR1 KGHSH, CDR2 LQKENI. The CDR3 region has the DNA TGTGCCAGCTCACGGTGGACAAACCGACTCGCGAGCACACAACTAATTAATGAGCAGTTCTTC. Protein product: CASSRWTNRLASTQLINEQFF.

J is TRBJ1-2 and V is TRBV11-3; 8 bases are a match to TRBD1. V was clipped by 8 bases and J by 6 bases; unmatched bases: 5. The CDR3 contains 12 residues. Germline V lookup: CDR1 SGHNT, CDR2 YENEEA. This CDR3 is CASRRTGHGYTF. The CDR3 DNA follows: TGTGCCAGCCGGCGGACAGGGCATGGCTACACCTTC.

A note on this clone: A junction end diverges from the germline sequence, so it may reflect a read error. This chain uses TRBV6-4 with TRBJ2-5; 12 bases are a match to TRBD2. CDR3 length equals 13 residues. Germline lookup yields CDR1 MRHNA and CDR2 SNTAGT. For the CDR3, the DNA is TGTGCCGGCAGACTAGCGGGAGAGGAGACCCAGTACTTC. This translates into CAGRLAGEETQYF.

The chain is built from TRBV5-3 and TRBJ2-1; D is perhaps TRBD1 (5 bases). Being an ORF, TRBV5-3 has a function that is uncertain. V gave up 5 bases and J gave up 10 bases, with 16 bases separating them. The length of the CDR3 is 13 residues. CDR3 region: CARRAFRACEQFF. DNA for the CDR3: TGTGCCAGAAGGGCTTTCAGGGCCTGCGAGCAGTTCTTC.

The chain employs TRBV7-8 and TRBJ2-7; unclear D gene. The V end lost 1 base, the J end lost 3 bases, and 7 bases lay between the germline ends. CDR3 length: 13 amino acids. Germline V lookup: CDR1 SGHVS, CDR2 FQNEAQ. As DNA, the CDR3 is TGTGCCAGCAGCTTAGTAGGGTACTACGAGCAGTACGTC. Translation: CASSLVGYYEQYV.

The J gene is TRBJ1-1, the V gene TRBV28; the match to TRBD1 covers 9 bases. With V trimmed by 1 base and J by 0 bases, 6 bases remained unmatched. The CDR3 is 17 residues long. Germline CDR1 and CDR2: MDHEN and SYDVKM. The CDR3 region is CASSLLGTGNMNTEAFF. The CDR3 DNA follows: TGTGCCAGCAGTTTATTAGGGACAGGGAATATGAACACTGAAGCTTTCTTT.

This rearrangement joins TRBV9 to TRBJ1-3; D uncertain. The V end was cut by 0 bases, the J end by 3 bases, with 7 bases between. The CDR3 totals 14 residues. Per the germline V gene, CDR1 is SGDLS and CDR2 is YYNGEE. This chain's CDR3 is CASSVASGGNTIYF. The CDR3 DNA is TGTGCCAGCAGCGTAGCCTCGGGTGGAAACACCATATATTTT. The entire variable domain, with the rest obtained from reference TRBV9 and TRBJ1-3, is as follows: DSGVTQTPKHLITATGQRVTLRCSPRSGDLSVYWYQQSLDQGLQFLIQYYNGEERAKGNILERFSAQQFPDLHSELNLSSLELGDSALYFCASSVASGGNTIYFGEGSWLTVV.

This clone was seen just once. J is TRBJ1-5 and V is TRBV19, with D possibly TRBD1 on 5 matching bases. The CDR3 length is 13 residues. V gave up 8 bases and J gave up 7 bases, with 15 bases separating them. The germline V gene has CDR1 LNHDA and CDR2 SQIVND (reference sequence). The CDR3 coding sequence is TGTGCCAGTCTAAATGTGCAGGGACAGCCCCAGCATTTT. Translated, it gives CASLNVQGQPQHF.

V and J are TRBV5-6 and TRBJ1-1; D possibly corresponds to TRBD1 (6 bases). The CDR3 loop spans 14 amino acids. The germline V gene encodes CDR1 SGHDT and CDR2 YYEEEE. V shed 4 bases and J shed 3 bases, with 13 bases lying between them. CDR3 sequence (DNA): TGTGCCAGCAGCCGGCTGGAGGGGGACACTGAAGCTTTCTTT. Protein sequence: CASSRLEGDTEAFF.

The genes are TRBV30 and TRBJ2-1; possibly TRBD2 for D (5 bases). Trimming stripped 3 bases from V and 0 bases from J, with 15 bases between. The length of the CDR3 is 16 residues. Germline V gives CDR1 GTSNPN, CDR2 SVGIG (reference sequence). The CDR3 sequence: CAWSQEAVSSYNEQFF. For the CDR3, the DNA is TGTGCCTGGAGCCAGGAGGCGGTGAGCTCCTACAATGAGCAGTTCTTC.